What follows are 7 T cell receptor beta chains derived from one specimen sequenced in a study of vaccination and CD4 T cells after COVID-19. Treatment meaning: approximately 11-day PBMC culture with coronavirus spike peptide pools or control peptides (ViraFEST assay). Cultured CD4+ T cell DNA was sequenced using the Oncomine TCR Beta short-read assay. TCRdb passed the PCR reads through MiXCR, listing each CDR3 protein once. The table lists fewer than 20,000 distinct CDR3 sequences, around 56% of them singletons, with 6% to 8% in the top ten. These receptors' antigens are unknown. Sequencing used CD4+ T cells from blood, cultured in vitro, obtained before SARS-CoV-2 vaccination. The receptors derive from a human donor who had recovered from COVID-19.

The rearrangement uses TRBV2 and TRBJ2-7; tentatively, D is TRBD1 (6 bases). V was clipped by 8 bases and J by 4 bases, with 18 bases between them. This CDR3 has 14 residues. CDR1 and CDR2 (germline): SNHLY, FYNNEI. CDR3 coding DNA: TGTGCCAGCCAGCGAAACAGGGAGAAATACGAGCAGTACTTC. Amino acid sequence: CASQRNREKYEQYF.

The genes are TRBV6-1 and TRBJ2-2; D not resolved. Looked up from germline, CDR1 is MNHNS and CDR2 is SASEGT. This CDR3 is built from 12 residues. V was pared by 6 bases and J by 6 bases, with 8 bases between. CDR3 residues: CASRNGPGELFF. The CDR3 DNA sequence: TGTGCCAGCAGAAACGGGCCCGGGGAGCTGTTTTTT.

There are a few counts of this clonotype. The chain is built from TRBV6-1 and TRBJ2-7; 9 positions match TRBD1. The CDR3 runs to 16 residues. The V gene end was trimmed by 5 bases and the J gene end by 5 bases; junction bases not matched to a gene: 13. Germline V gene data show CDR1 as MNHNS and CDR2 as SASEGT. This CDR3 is CASSRNRDRVANEQYF. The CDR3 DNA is TGTGCCAGCAGTCGAAACCGGGACAGGGTAGCAAACGAGCAGTACTTC.

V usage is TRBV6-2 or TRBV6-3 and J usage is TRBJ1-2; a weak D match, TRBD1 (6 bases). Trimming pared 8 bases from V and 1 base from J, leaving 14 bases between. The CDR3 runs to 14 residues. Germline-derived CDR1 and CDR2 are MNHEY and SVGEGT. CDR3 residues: CASRRTAINYGYTF. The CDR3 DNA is TGTGCCAGCCGCCGGACAGCGATTAACTATGGCTACACCTTC.

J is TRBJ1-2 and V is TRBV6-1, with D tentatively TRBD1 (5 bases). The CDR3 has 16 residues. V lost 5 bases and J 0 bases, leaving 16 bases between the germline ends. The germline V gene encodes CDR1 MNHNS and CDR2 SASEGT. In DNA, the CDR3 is TGTGCCAGCAGTCCCGGGACCTTCAGGCCTAACTATGGCTACACCTTC. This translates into CASSPGTFRPNYGYTF.

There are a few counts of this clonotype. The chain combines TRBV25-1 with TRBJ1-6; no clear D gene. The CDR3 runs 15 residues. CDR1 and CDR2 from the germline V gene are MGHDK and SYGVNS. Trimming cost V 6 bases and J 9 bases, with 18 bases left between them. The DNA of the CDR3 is TGTGCCAGCAGCCCACCGGAGCAGGATAGTTCACCCCTCCACTTT. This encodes CASSPPEQDSSPLHF.

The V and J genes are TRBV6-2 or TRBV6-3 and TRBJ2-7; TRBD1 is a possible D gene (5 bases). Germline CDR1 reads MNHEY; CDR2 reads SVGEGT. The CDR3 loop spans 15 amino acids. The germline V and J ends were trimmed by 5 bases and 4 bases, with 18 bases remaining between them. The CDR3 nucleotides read TGTGCCAGCAGTCGCCTCTGGGCGGACAAATACGAGCAGTACTTC. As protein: CASSRLWADKYEQYF.